These T cell receptor beta chains were read from a single sample in a study of CD8+CD57+ T cells in acquired aplastic anemia. TCRdb reanalysed the reads using MiXCR and keeps one entry per CDR3 protein. The sample carries about 260,000 distinct CDR3 sequences, approximately 80% recorded once. The sequenced material came from sorted CD4+, CD8+, or CD8+CD57+ T cells (not recorded which) from PBMCs. These receptors all come from a human donor with aplastic anemia. CDR3s include the opening cysteine and the closing phenylalanine or tryptophan. The D gene is left open where the match is weak. Part of the rows lack a size; the others show once, few, many or a class for expanded clones.

j_call: TRBJ1-2
clone_size: NA
d_call: NA
v_call: TRBV25-1
cdr3_aa: CASSPGVGAYGYTF
cdr3_nt: TGTGCCAGCAGCCCAGGTGTTGGTGCCTATGGCTACACCTTC

j_call: TRBJ2-2
clone_size: NA
d_call: NA
v_call: TRBV2
cdr3_aa: CATSDGGTDEQFF
cdr3_nt: TGTGCCACCAGTGATGGGGGGACCGATGAGCAGTTTTTC

j_call: TRBJ2-5
clone_size: NA
d_call: NA
v_call: TRBV9
cdr3_aa: CASSLGSKTKETQYF
cdr3_nt: TGTGCCAGCAGCTTGGGCAGCAAAACGAAAGAGACCCAGTACTTC

j_call: TRBJ2-3
clone_size: NA
d_call: NA
v_call: TRBV5-5
cdr3_aa: CASSLARPIDTQYF
cdr3_nt: TGTGCCAGCAGTTTGGCGAGGCCAATAGATACGCAGTATTTT

j_call: TRBJ2-3
clone_size: NA
d_call: TRBD2
v_call: TRBV2
cdr3_aa: CASGAGGIDTQYF
cdr3_nt: TGTGCCAGCGGGGCGGGGGGTATAGATACGCAGTATTTT

j_call: TRBJ2-2
clone_size: few
d_call: NA
v_call: TRBV10-1
cdr3_aa: CASSSGPRGELFF
cdr3_nt: TGCGCCAGCTCATCAGGGCCCCGCGGGGAGCTGTTTTTT

j_call: TRBJ2-7
clone_size: NA
d_call: NA
v_call: TRBV15
cdr3_aa: CATSRGGSQETQF
cdr3_nt: TGTGCCACCAGCCGGGGCGGCAGCCAAGAGACGCAGTTC

j_call: TRBJ2-3
clone_size: NA
d_call: NA
v_call: TRBV7-6
cdr3_aa: CASSLAEGGYNPPF
cdr3_nt: TGTGCCAGCAGCTTAGCGGAGGGCGGCTATAATCCACCCTTT

j_call: TRBJ1-2
clone_size: NA
d_call: TRBD1
v_call: TRBV5-4
cdr3_aa: CASSFSSRDSYDYTF
cdr3_nt: TGTGCCAGCAGCTTTAGTAGCCGGGACAGCTATGACTACACCTTC

j_call: TRBJ2-1
clone_size: NA
d_call: TRBD2
v_call: TRBV9
cdr3_aa: CASRQGLDTHQSF
cdr3_nt: TGTGCCAGCAGACAGGGACTAGATACGCATCAGTCTTTC

j_call: TRBJ1-2
clone_size: NA
d_call: NA
v_call: TRBV11-3
cdr3_aa: CASSLGLASNYGYTF
cdr3_nt: TGTGCCAGCAGCTTGGGACTAGCGTCAAACTATGGCTACACCTTC

j_call: TRBJ2-1
clone_size: NA
d_call: TRBD2
v_call: TRBV7-3
cdr3_aa: CASSFLGGGADTQQFF
cdr3_nt: TGTGCCAGCAGCTTTCTCGGGGGGGGGGCAGATACGCAGCAGTTCTTC

j_call: TRBJ1-1
clone_size: NA
d_call: NA
v_call: TRBV7-9
cdr3_aa: CASSLQRSGGTEAFF
cdr3_nt: TGTGCCAGCAGCTTACAAAGAAGCGGGGGGACTGAAGCTTTCTTT

j_call: TRBJ2-5
clone_size: NA
d_call: TRBD1
v_call: TRBV7-9
cdr3_aa: CASSSGTGDHTDSF
cdr3_nt: TGTGCCAGCAGCAGCGGGACAGGGGATCACACAGATTCGTTC

j_call: TRBJ2-1
clone_size: NA
d_call: TRBD2
v_call: TRBV7-2
cdr3_aa: CASSFHSGGGGAEQFF
cdr3_nt: TGTGCCAGCAGCTTTCATAGCGGCGGGGGGGGCGCTGAGCAGTTCTTC

j_call: TRBJ2-3
clone_size: NA
d_call: TRBD1
v_call: TRBV7-6
cdr3_aa: CASRTPGQANLADF
cdr3_nt: TGTGCCAGCAGGACACCGGGACAGGCGAACCTGGCCGATTTT

j_call: TRBJ2-1
clone_size: NA
d_call: NA
v_call: TRBV7-3
cdr3_aa: CASSLSGGGNNTQFF
cdr3_nt: TGTGCCAGCTCCCTCAGCGGAGGCGGGAACAATACGCAGTTCTTC

j_call: TRBJ1-1
clone_size: NA
d_call: NA
v_call: TRBV9
cdr3_aa: CASSGSATENNESFF
cdr3_nt: TGTGCCAGCAGCGGGAGCGCTACAGAGAACAATGAATCTTTCTTT

j_call: TRBJ2-5
clone_size: NA
d_call: TRBD2
v_call: TRBV11-3
cdr3_aa: CASSVGLASETQYF
cdr3_nt: TGTGCCAGCAGCGTAGGACTAGCTTCAGAGACCCAGTACTTC

j_call: TRBJ2-7
clone_size: NA
d_call: NA
v_call: TRBV9
cdr3_aa: CASSGESNSYEQYF
cdr3_nt: TGTGCCAGCAGCGGCGAGAGCAATTCCTACGAGCAGTACTTC

j_call: TRBJ2-1
clone_size: NA
d_call: NA
v_call: TRBV9
cdr3_aa: CASSQGGQNCQDQQFF
cdr3_nt: TGTGCCAGCAGCCAGGGGGGCCAAAACTGTCAGGATCAGCAGTTCTTC

j_call: TRBJ2-5
clone_size: NA
d_call: NA
v_call: TRBV7-8
cdr3_aa: CASSLTGGPEYF
cdr3_nt: TGTGCCAGCAGCTTAACAGGAGGGCCCGAGTACTTC

j_call: TRBJ1-1
clone_size: NA
d_call: NA
v_call: TRBV7-9
cdr3_aa: CASSLSGGGRDDAFF
cdr3_nt: TGTGCCAGCAGCTTATCAGGCGGCGGGCGAGATGATGCTTTCTTT

j_call: TRBJ1-5
clone_size: NA
d_call: NA
v_call: TRBV19
cdr3_aa: CASSSLEQPQHF
cdr3_nt: TGTGCCAGTAGTTCGCTCGAGCAGCCCCAGCATTTT

j_call: TRBJ2-7
clone_size: NA
d_call: NA
v_call: TRBV27
cdr3_aa: CASSLDSASPYEQYF
cdr3_nt: TGTGCCAGCAGTTTGGACAGTGCGAGTCCCTACGAGCAGTACTTC

j_call: TRBJ2-3
clone_size: few
d_call: NA
v_call: TRBV5-6
cdr3_aa: CASSSTDAQYF
cdr3_nt: TGTGCCAGCAGTTCGACTGACGCGCAGTATTTT

j_call: TRBJ1-1
clone_size: NA
d_call: NA
v_call: TRBV9
cdr3_aa: CASSLAPKRTAEAFF
cdr3_nt: TGTGCCAGCAGCTTAGCTCCGAAGAGGACCGCTGAAGCTTTCTTT

j_call: TRBJ2-1
clone_size: NA
d_call: NA
v_call: TRBV7-2
cdr3_aa: CASSLTGGPDNEHFF
cdr3_nt: TGTGCCAGCAGCTTGACTGGCGGTCCCGATAATGAGCATTTCTTC

j_call: TRBJ2-7
clone_size: NA
d_call: NA
v_call: TRBV15
cdr3_aa: CATSSRGQAYAQYF
cdr3_nt: TGTGCCACCAGCAGCCGGGGCCAAGCATACGCGCAGTACTTC

j_call: TRBJ1-1
clone_size: NA
d_call: NA
v_call: TRBV5-8
cdr3_aa: CASSGAGAVNTEAFF
cdr3_nt: TGTGCCAGCAGCGGGGCGGGGGCAGTGAACACTGAAGCTTTCTTT

j_call: TRBJ2-1
clone_size: NA
d_call: NA
v_call: TRBV9
cdr3_aa: CASSEDRIEDTQF
cdr3_nt: TGTGCCAGCAGCGAAGACAGGATAGAAGATACGCAGTTC

j_call: TRBJ2-3
clone_size: many
d_call: NA
v_call: TRBV15
cdr3_aa: CASSRAGGQDTQYF
cdr3_nt: TGTGCCAGCAGCAGAGCGGGCGGTCAAGATACGCAGTATTTT

j_call: TRBJ2-5
clone_size: NA
d_call: TRBD1
v_call: TRBV7-3
cdr3_aa: CASSRGSDTGEQYF
cdr3_nt: TGTGCCAGCAGCAGAGGGAGCGACACAGGGGAGCAGTACTTC

j_call: TRBJ2-7
clone_size: NA
d_call: TRBD2
v_call: TRBV4-1
cdr3_aa: CASSQDRREVPSSSYEQYF
cdr3_nt: TGTGCCAGCAGCCAAGATCGGCGGGAGGTACCCTCCAGCTCCTACGAGCAGTACTTC

j_call: TRBJ2-7
clone_size: few
d_call: NA
v_call: TRBV7-2
cdr3_aa: CASSFTGSSDEQYF
cdr3_nt: TGTGCCAGCAGTTTCACGGGAAGCTCCGACGAGCAGTACTTC

j_call: TRBJ2-3
clone_size: NA
d_call: NA
v_call: TRBV20-1
cdr3_aa: CSAREPFGGPDTQYF
cdr3_nt: TGCAGTGCTAGAGAACCCTTCGGGGGACCAGATACGCAGTATTTT

j_call: TRBJ1-2
clone_size: NA
d_call: TRBD1
v_call: TRBV19
cdr3_aa: CASRYGQGNYGYTF
cdr3_nt: TGTGCCAGTAGATACGGACAGGGCAACTATGGCTACACCTTC

j_call: TRBJ2-2
clone_size: NA
d_call: NA
v_call: TRBV15
cdr3_aa: CATSRIPPGELFF
cdr3_nt: TGTGCCACCAGCAGAATCCCACCCGGGGAGCTGTTTTTT

j_call: TRBJ1-1
clone_size: NA
d_call: NA
v_call: TRBV10-2
cdr3_aa: CASKWGTENTEAFF
cdr3_nt: TGCGCCAGCAAATGGGGTACCGAGAACACTGAAGCTTTCTTT

j_call: TRBJ2-2
clone_size: NA
d_call: NA
v_call: TRBV5-1
cdr3_aa: CASSDYSINTTGELFF
cdr3_nt: TGCGCCAGCAGCGATTACAGCATCAACACCACCGGGGAGCTGTTTTTT

j_call: TRBJ2-7
clone_size: NA
d_call: NA
v_call: TRBV24-1
cdr3_aa: CASSDVQGKSGQLF
cdr3_nt: TGTGCCAGCAGTGACGTGCAGGGTAAGTCCGGGCAGCTCTTC

j_call: TRBJ2-1
clone_size: NA
d_call: TRBD1
v_call: TRBV7-9
cdr3_aa: CASSPGTGGHTDTQFF
cdr3_nt: TGTGCCAGCAGCCCCGGGACAGGGGGTCACACAGATACGCAGTTCTTC

j_call: TRBJ2-7
clone_size: once
d_call: NA
v_call: TRBV5-5
cdr3_aa: CASSFNDGSSYEQYF
cdr3_nt: TGTGCCAGCAGCTTTAATGACGGCAGCTCCTACGAGCAGTACTTC

j_call: TRBJ2-6
clone_size: NA
d_call: TRBD1
v_call: TRBV7-2
cdr3_aa: CASSLAGGGDYGHTF
cdr3_nt: TGTGCCAGCAGCTTGGCAGGGGGTGGCGACTATGGCCACACTTTC

j_call: TRBJ1-2
clone_size: NA
d_call: NA
v_call: TRBV20-1
cdr3_aa: CSARVDAYGYTF
cdr3_nt: TGCAGTGCTAGAGTAGACGCCTATGGCTACACCTTC

j_call: TRBJ2-5
clone_size: NA
d_call: NA
v_call: TRBV9
cdr3_aa: CASSFCIHTTQYF
cdr3_nt: TGTGCCAGCAGCTTCTGTATCCATACGACCCAGTACTTC

j_call: TRBJ2-5
clone_size: once
d_call: TRBD2
v_call: TRBV7-3
cdr3_aa: CASSHRGEADPETQYF
cdr3_nt: TGTGCCAGCAGCCACCGGGGGGAGGCAGACCCGGAGACCCAGTACTTC

j_call: TRBJ2-3
clone_size: few
d_call: NA
v_call: TRBV7-3
cdr3_aa: CASSREANAVEHCF
cdr3_nt: TGTGCCAGCTCAAGAGAGGCCAACGCCGTTGAACACTGTTTT

j_call: TRBJ1-2
clone_size: NA
d_call: NA
v_call: TRBV7-2
cdr3_aa: CASSWGGTANYRYTF
cdr3_nt: TGTGCCAGCAGCTGGGGTGGAACGGCAAATTATCGCTACACCTTC

j_call: TRBJ1-5
clone_size: NA
d_call: NA
v_call: TRBV2
cdr3_aa: CASSEAYSRRTQHF
cdr3_nt: TGTGCCAGCAGTGAGGCCTATAGCCGTCGGACCCAGCATTTT

j_call: TRBJ2-1
clone_size: NA
d_call: NA
v_call: TRBV19
cdr3_aa: CASSIEGYEQFF
cdr3_nt: TGTGCCAGTAGTATTGAAGGGTATGAGCAGTTCTTC

j_call: TRBJ2-3
clone_size: few
d_call: NA
v_call: TRBV9
cdr3_aa: CASSLGSDTQYFDF
cdr3_nt: NA

j_call: TRBJ2-1
clone_size: once
d_call: NA
v_call: TRBV7-8
cdr3_aa: CASSQGGGNGQAQQFF
cdr3_nt: TGTGCCAGCAGCCAGGGGGGCGGTAACGGTCAGGCTCAGCAGTTCTTC

j_call: TRBJ2-3
clone_size: once
d_call: NA
v_call: TRBV7-9
cdr3_aa: CASSLARGALTFDF
cdr3_nt: TGTGCCAGCAGCTTAGCGCGAGGTGCCCTTACGTTTGATTTT

j_call: TRBJ1-6
clone_size: few
d_call: NA
v_call: TRBV5-8
cdr3_aa: CASSLDRASYNSPLHF
cdr3_nt: TGTGCCAGCAGCTTGGACAGGGCCTCCTATAATTCACCCCTCCACTTT

j_call: TRBJ2-1
clone_size: NA
d_call: TRBD2
v_call: TRBV7-7
cdr3_aa: CASSLSGGVFNEQFF
cdr3_nt: TGTGCTAGCAGCCTTAGCGGGGGGGTGTTCAATGAGCAGTTCTTC

j_call: TRBJ1-1
clone_size: NA
d_call: NA
v_call: TRBV11-2
cdr3_aa: CASSSIGRAEAFF
cdr3_nt: TGTGCCAGCAGCTCAATCGGGAGGGCTGAAGCTTTCTTT

j_call: TRBJ2-3
clone_size: once
d_call: NA
v_call: TRBV7-2
cdr3_aa: CASSSGEGSTDTQYF
cdr3_nt: TGTGCCAGCAGCTCGGGAGAGGGAAGCACAGATACGCAGTATTTT

j_call: TRBJ1-1
clone_size: NA
d_call: NA
v_call: TRBV20-1
cdr3_aa: CSASLVSGTEAFF
cdr3_nt: TGCAGTGCTTCTTTGGTCTCGGGCACTGAAGCTTTCTTT